This T cell receptor beta chain was observed in a study of blood T cell repertoires in COVID-19 (dated by TCRdb to the early 2020s). In the study overall: Collaborator samples came from the United States, Italy and Spain and covered acute and convalescent phases of COVID-19. Deeply sampled blood TCRbeta repertoires from subjects exposed to, actively infected with, or recovered from COVID-19 were included in the dataset. Nearly every sample came with metadata listing a de-identified subject ID, COVID-19 status, age in years and sex. HLA class I and class II types, where available, came from metadata supplied by the sample provider rather than from assay-based typing. The prospective study material was composed of cDNA or gDNA derived from T cells, B-cell-depleted T cells, or PBMCs. Samples came from the ongoing ImmuneRACE study (first 160 participants) plus 1,254 subjects from 6 global collaborators. A freely available public database, intended as a resource for researchers studying the immune response to SARS-CoV-2, is where the repertoires were released.

In the case of this clone: No antigen is known for it. Within one base of it there is no much larger clone, and no base qualities were kept.

CDR1 is given as GTSNPN and CDR2 as SVGIG, both from the germline V gene (reference sequence). Compared with germline, V lacks 4 bases and J lacks 3 bases; bases without a gene match: 6. The cysteine opens and the phenylalanine closes a CDR3 of 13 amino acids. The sequence is cut down to CDR3 DNA, 39 bases in frame from base 1. One collaborating source in Seattle enrolled patients while the patients were actively infected and followed the patients over time throughout the course of disease. Each collaborating institution followed its own protocols to collect whole blood in K2EDTA tubes. For TCRbeta analysis, collaborators shipped samples in one of three forms: frozen whole blood, isolated PBMCs, or DNA extracted from either of those sample types. The immunoSEQ Assay, a bias-controlled multiplex PCR, was used to amplify TCRbeta CDR3 regions from genomic DNA. Per the original workflow: The number of nucleated cells in each sample was estimated by amplification of reference gene primers within the assay. To quantify the absolute abundance of each unique TCRbeta CDR3 rearrangement, sequence reads were collapsed and filtered. For each sample, productive Simpson clonality was calculated by taking the square root of Simpson's diversity index across productive rearrangements. What TCRdb holds here is the immuneACCESS table cut down to in-frame rearrangements. Part of the clones is not present; checked against another copy, under half of the missing clones reflect an unresolved V gene, and the others are unexplained. The D gene and trimming were derived from the DNA, and the V and J assignments and clone size from that table. In all, the sample holds 150,000 or so clones, and over 80% of those were seen once. 4.8% of the sample comes from the top ten.

What the study reported, not specific to this receptor: The amount of clinical and demographic metadata varied by source and participant and was provided uncurated.

Rearrangement joined TRBV30 to TRBJ2-7, with 7 central nucleotides matching TRBD1. The sequence was collected from a man aged 25-45 years with COVID-19, enrolled during active disease. The specimen sequenced was peripheral blood. The base sequence is TGTGCCTGGACTACAGGGGCTCTCTACGAGCAGTACTTC. Its protein reads: CAWTTGALYEQYF.